The rows below give T cell receptor beta chains drawn from one sample of a study of T cell repertoires in cytomegalovirus infection. From the reads, TCRdb called clonotypes with MiXCR, one entry per CDR3 protein. The data show roughly 720,000 distinct CDR3 sequences, with 35% seen just once and about 2.8% held by the top ten. Sequenced input: PBMCs. The receptors stem from a human donor in good health (CMV status not recorded). Some clones in this sample may be carry-over from other donors' samples. The CDR3 runs from the conserved cysteine through the conserved F or W. The D gene is left open where the match is weak. A clone size is listed for some rows: how often the clone was seen (once, few, many), or a class if it is expanded.

CDR3nt | CDR3aa | j_gene | d_gene | abundance | v_gene
TGTGCCAGCAGTTCCTCTACCGTCCGAAATGAGCAGTTCTTC | CASSSSTVRNEQFF | TRBJ2-1 | . | . | TRBV12-3/TRBV12-4
TGTGCCAGCTCCGAGACAGCATTAGGTGGCACAGATACGCAGTATTTT | CASSETALGGTDTQYF | TRBJ2-3 | . | . | TRBV18
TGTGCCAGCAGTTTGAGCCATCAGCCCCAGCATTTT | CASSLSHQPQHF | TRBJ1-5 | . | few | TRBV28
TGTGCCAGCAGGAGAACAGAAAATGAAAAACTGTTTTTT | CASRRTENEKLFF | TRBJ1-4 | . | few | TRBV12-3/TRBV12-4
TGTGCCAGCCGAGGACAGGCGGCAGGAAACACCATATATTTT | CASRGQAAGNTIYF | TRBJ1-3 | TRBD1 | few | TRBV19
TGTGCCAGCTCACCACCGGGGGACAGTAATTTTTTTCGCGCCAATGAGCAGTTCTTC | CASSPPGDSNFFRANEQFF | TRBJ2-1 | TRBD1 | . | TRBV18
TGTGCCAGCATTCGGAGCGCAGGGCTAGGTTCTGAAGCTTTCTTT | CASIRSAGLGSEAFF | TRBJ1-1 | . | few | TRBV7-9
TGTGCCAGCTCACCACCTAGTAATGAAAAACTGTTTTTT | CASSPPSNEKLFF | TRBJ1-4 | . | . | TRBV18
TGTGCCAGCAGTTCGCGGGGGGGTCGGGTTTACAATGAGCAGTTCTTC | CASSSRGGRVYNEQFF | TRBJ2-1 | TRBD2 | once | TRBV28
TGTGCCAGCAGTTTCAGTCCGGGGGGAGGGGTCTACGAGCAGTACTTC | CASSFSPGGGVYEQYF | TRBJ2-7 | TRBD2 | . | TRBV28
TGCGCCAGCAGCTCCCGACCGGATAGTTACTATGGCTACACCTTC | CASSSRPDSYYGYTF | TRBJ1-2 | . | few | TRBV4-1
TGTGCCAGTAGCCCCGACAGGGATAGTCAGCCCCAGCATTTT | CASSPDRDSQPQHF | TRBJ1-5 | TRBD1 | few | TRBV19
TGTGCCGTCGGGACAGCAGGGAACAATGAGCAGTTCTTC | CAVGTAGNNEQFF | TRBJ2-1 | TRBD1 | . | TRBV24-1
TGTGCCAGCAAAAAAACAGGGAGAGTCGAAGCTTTCTTT | CASKKTGRVEAFF | TRBJ1-1 | . | . | TRBV7-3
TGTGCCATTAGTATATCGGGAGATAGCAATCAGCCCCAGCATTTT | CAISISGDSNQPQHF | TRBJ1-5 | . | . | TRBV19
TGCGCCAGCAGCCCTACGGGCGGATACTATGGCTACACCTTC | CASSPTGGYYGYTF | TRBJ1-2 | . | . | TRBV4-1
TGTGCCAGCAGCTTAGGATCGTGGGTGAACACTGAAGCTTTCTTT | CASSLGSWVNTEAFF | TRBJ1-1 | . | few | TRBV7-2
TGTGCCAGCAGTCGTGACAGGGCCCCTTTCACCGGGGAGCTGTTTTTT | CASSRDRAPFTGELFF | TRBJ2-2 | TRBD1 | few | TRBV7-4
TGTGCCAGCAGCTCCGGCGGCGGGAGGTCCTACAATGAGCAGTTCTTC | CASSSGGGRSYNEQFF | TRBJ2-1 | TRBD2 | once | TRBV7-9
TGTGCCAGCAGCTCAGGCCTAGCGGGGGGACCCTCCTACAATGAGCAGTTCTTC | CASSSGLAGGPSYNEQFF | TRBJ2-1 | TRBD2 | . | TRBV7-2
TGTGCCAGCAGCTTGCCGGGACGTTACTACGAGCAGTACTTC | CASSLPGRYYEQYF | TRBJ2-7 | . | few | TRBV5-6
TGCAGCGTTGAATGGGGAAATGAGCAGTTCTTC | CSVEWGNEQFF | TRBJ2-1 | . | many | TRBV29-1
TGCAGTGCTAGCGGGCCCTCCTACGAGCAGTACTTC | CSASGPSYEQYF | TRBJ2-7 | . | few | TRBV20-1
TGTGCCAGCAGTTCCTCTAGCGGCTTGAACATTCAGTACTTC | CASSSSSGLNIQYF | TRBJ2-4 | TRBD2 | . | TRBV27
TGTGCCAGCAGTCCCTCGACGGGACAGGGGAACGTCGAGCAGTACTTC | CASSPSTGQGNVEQYF | TRBJ2-7 | TRBD1 | . | TRBV6-4
TGTGCCAGCAGCCGGCTCCTGGGCCCCCGTTGCTACACCTTC | CASSRLLGPRCYTF | TRBJ1-2 | . | . | TRBV28
TGTGCCACCACCAGCAGGCCCCGACAGGGTATTTTTTATGGCTACACCTTC | CATTSRPRQGIFYGYTF | TRBJ1-2 | TRBD1 | few | TRBV15
TGCGCCAGCAGCTTCTCTATGGATGCCTCAGATACGCAGTATTTT | CASSFSMDASDTQYF | TRBJ2-3 | . | . | TRBV5-1
TGTGCCAGCAGTTTGACGCCCAATGGGGGGTCTGAAAAACTGTTTTTT | CASSLTPNGGSEKLFF | TRBJ1-4 | . | . | TRBV28
TGCAGTGCTAGAGATCTAGGAAGGGGTGGGGGTACGCAGTATTTT | CSARDLGRGGGTQYF | TRBJ2-3 | . | . | TRBV20-1
TGTGCCAGCAGTCCGAGGACATTGGGTCCCCCCAATGAGCAGTTCTTC | CASSPRTLGPPNEQFF | TRBJ2-1 | . | medium-sized | TRBV12-3/TRBV12-4
TGTGCCAGCAGCCCGAGGACTAGCGGGGGGGCAGGGGATACGCAGTATTTT | CASSPRTSGGAGDTQYF | TRBJ2-3 | TRBD2 | many | TRBV5-4
TGTGCCAGCAGCACCCGGACAGGGTGGCCCTACAATGAGCAGTTCTTC | CASSTRTGWPYNEQFF | TRBJ2-1 | TRBD1 | few | TRBV14
TGTGCCGCTACCGAGAGCGGTTCCTACGAGCAGTACTTC | CAATESGSYEQYF | TRBJ2-7 | . | . | TRBV28
TGTGCCAGCAGTGGCGACTATAGCAATCAGCCCCAGCATTTT | CASSGDYSNQPQHF | TRBJ1-5 | . | many | TRBV6-1
TGTGCCAGCAGTGAATATGAGGGGAGTGGCACTGAAGCTTTCTTT | CASSEYEGSGTEAFF | TRBJ1-1 | . | . | TRBV2
TGTGCCAGCAGCCACCCGACCCCCACGGGCAATCAGCCCCAGCATTTT | CASSHPTPTGNQPQHF | TRBJ1-5 | . | . | TRBV4-2
TGTGCCAGCAGACCCAGGCCGAATGCCAAAAACATTCAGTACTTC | CASRPRPNAKNIQYF | TRBJ2-4 | . | . | TRBV12-3/TRBV12-4
TGTGCCAGCATCGTTGGACAGGCTAACTACGAGCAGTACTTC | CASIVGQANYEQYF | TRBJ2-7 | TRBD1 | . | TRBV6-1
TGTGCCAGTAGTAAAGGGACTAGCGGGGGTAGCTCCTACAATGAGCAGTTCTTC | CASSKGTSGGSSYNEQFF | TRBJ2-1 | TRBD2 | . | TRBV19
TGTGCCAGCAGTGAAGACGAGGGTTTGCACACTGAAGCTTTCTTT | CASSEDEGLHTEAFF | TRBJ1-1 | . | many | TRBV6-1
TGTGCCAGCACCAGCCGGGCTAGCGGGGGCCAAGAGACCCAGTACTTC | CASTSRASGGQETQYF | TRBJ2-5 | TRBD2 | few | TRBV12-3/TRBV12-4
TGCGCCAGCAGCCGGTCGGGACAGCCACCAAAAACCTACGAGCAGTACTTC | CASSRSGQPPKTYEQYF | TRBJ2-7 | TRBD1 | few | TRBV5-1
TGTGCCAGCAGCCCCCGGACACAAAGCTCCTACAATGAGCAGTTCTTC | CASSPRTQSSYNEQFF | TRBJ2-1 | . | . | TRBV7-9
TGTGCCAGCAGCTTCGGGTCTGACTACGAGCAGTACTTC | CASSFGSDYEQYF | TRBJ2-7 | . | few | TRBV7-9
TGCAGCGTTCTAGGACTAGCGGGAGAAGGTTCGATGAATGAGCAGTTCTTC | CSVLGLAGEGSMNEQFF | TRBJ2-1 | TRBD2 | . | TRBV29-1
TGTGCCAGTAGTATTCGAAGGCAGCTCCAAGAGACCCAGTACTTC | CASSIRRQLQETQYF | TRBJ2-5 | . | few | TRBV19
TGTGCCAGCAGCATCCGGGACAGCTTCCCCTACGAGCAGTACTTC | CASSIRDSFPYEQYF | TRBJ2-7 | TRBD1 | many | TRBV7-8
TGTGCCAGCAGTCTGGGACTGTTCCTAAAAGGGGATACGCAGTATTTT | CASSLGLFLKGDTQYF | TRBJ2-3 | . | . | TRBV2
TGTGCCAGCACCCCGTCCAATGAGCAGTTCTTC | CASTPSNEQFF | TRBJ2-1 | . | . | TRBV7-9
TGTGCCAGCAGCTCCGGGCGACGGGGTGGCTACACCTTC | CASSSGRRGGYTF | TRBJ1-2 | . | . | TRBV27